This T cell receptor beta chain was sequenced for a study of a mutant IDH1 vaccine in newly diagnosed glioma. Study background: Vaccination followed radiotherapy alone by 4-6 weeks, or accompanied temozolomide cycles. It was radiotherapy, temozolomide, or both that patients received previously, with most receiving both.

In the case of this clone: Its antigen is currently unknown.

Profiled with immunoSEQ multiplex PCR; TCRdb holds only in-frame clones, not every one. This table has about 84,000 clones, about 81% appearing once. Stated time point: week 47, end of study. Doses comprised 300 ug of mutant IDH1 20-mer peptide each, plus topical imiquimod. Here the sequenced sample was PBMCs, taken from a glioma patient whose treatment included an IDH1 peptide vaccine. This clonotype was obtained from a man in his forties with glioma.

DNA for the CDR3: TGTGCCAGCTCAAGGACGGAGGATGGGACCCAGTACTTC. It codes for CASSRTEDGTQYF. The gene calls are TRBV18 and TRBJ2-5, with a tentative D call TRBD2 (5 bases). The germline CDR1 and CDR2 sequences are KGHSH and LQKENI. V lost 5 bases and J 7 bases, leaving 14 bases between the germline ends. The CDR3 is made up of 13 amino acids.